These 16 T cell receptor beta chains share one sample of origin, sequenced in a study of T cell repertoires in cytomegalovirus infection (dated by TCRdb to the late 2010s). Instrument used: Illumina HiSeq 1500. TCRdb handled the public reads itself, with Q25 trimming in fastp and clone calling in MiXCR, and kept productive beta chains. One record per CDR3 amino acid sequence lists the most common genes and DNA. Recorded for this sample are hundreds of thousands of distinct CDR3 sequences; 25% to 40% of them occurred a single time. Under 15% of the sample lies in the top ten. Antigen specificity for these receptors is unknown. The treatment or condition label of this sample denotes: in vitro stimulation with specific CMV peptide epitopes to enrich CMV-specific T cells. Sequencing used cultured CD8+ T cells from PBMCs, obtained from culture after CMV antigen stimulation. Source of these receptors: a human donor in good health (CMV status not recorded). Some clones in this sample may be carry-over from other donors' samples.

This CDR3 is CASSYSQVGFTEAFF. The CDR3 nucleotides are TGTGCCAGCAGTTACTCCCAGGTCGGTTTCACTGAAGCTTTCTTT. The chain employs TRBV6-5 and TRBJ1-1; D unclear. This CDR3 has 15 residues. Trimming removed 0 bases from V and 4 bases from J, with 12 bases in between. Germline values: CDR1 MNHEY, CDR2 SVGAGI.

This clonotype was counted a few times. V gene TRBV10-3 combines with J gene TRBJ2-2; 9 nucleotides align to TRBD1. The CDR3 is made up of 17 amino acids. J gave up 0 bases and V 7 bases, and 9 bases lay outside the gene matches. Germline-derived CDR1 and CDR2 are ENHRY and SYGVKD. In DNA, the CDR3 is TGTGCCATCACAGGAGGACAGGGGAACGCGAACACCGGGGAGCTGTTTTTT. Translating gives CAITGGQGNANTGELFF.

This chain uses TRBV29-1 with TRBJ2-1; perhaps TRBD1 as D (6 bases). Trimming shortened V by 6 bases and J by 5 bases, and 11 bases separated the two germline ends. Germline V gene data show CDR1 as SQVTM and CDR2 as ANQGSEA. The CDR3 runs to 12 residues. CDR3 region: CSVLPGDNEQFF. As DNA, the CDR3 is TGCAGCGTCCTGCCAGGGGACAATGAGCAGTTCTTC.

This chain joins TRBV12-5 and TRBJ1-6; no definite D call. V was cut by 6 bases and J by 5 bases, with 8 bases left in between. There are 13 residues in the CDR3. Looked up from germline, CDR1 is LGHNT and CDR2 is FRNRAP. DNA for the CDR3: TGTGCTAGTGGCCCTGAAAATAATTCACCCCTCCACTTT. Protein product: CASGPENNSPLHF.

This rearrangement joins TRBV20-1 to TRBJ2-2; D uncertain. Trimming stripped 0 bases from V and 2 bases from J, with 13 bases between. CDR1 is DFQATT, CDR2 SNEGSKA, per germline (reference sequence). The CDR3 consists of 16 residues. CDR3 in DNA: TGCAGTGCTAGAGATTACCGGCTGCAAAACACCGGGGAGCTGTTTTTT. Translation: CSARDYRLQNTGELFF.

This clonotype was recorded a few times. The rearrangement links TRBV11-2 to TRBJ2-1; the D is unclear. The CDR3 runs 12 residues. V was shortened by 5 bases and J by 6 bases, with 8 bases between the two germline ends. CDR1 and CDR2 (germline): SGHAT, FQNNGV. The CDR3 reads CASSHRSNEQFF. Written as DNA, the CDR3 is TGTGCCAGCAGCCACCGCAGCAATGAGCAGTTCTTC. The variable domain in full, completed from reference TRBV11-2 and TRBJ2-1, reads EAGVAQSPRYKIIEKRQSVAFWCNPISGHATLYWYQQILGQGPKLLIQFQNNGVVDDSQLPKDRFSAERLKGVDSTLKIQPAKLEDSAVYLCASSHRSNEQFFGPGTRLTVL.

This clonotype showed up just a few times. The chain couples TRBV27 to TRBJ1-2, with a weak D call TRBD1 (5 bases). Germline CDR1 and CDR2: MNHEY and SMNVEV (reference sequence). The CDR3 runs 13 residues. Trimming shortened V by 10 bases and J by 4 bases, and 16 bases separated the two germline ends. CDR3 sequence (DNA): TGTGCCACCCAGGGACCGAGGGCCTATGGCTACACCTTC. Translation gives CATQGPRAYGYTF.

The gene calls are TRBV7-9 and TRBJ1-6; D not certain. Germline CDR1 SEHNR, CDR2 FQNEAQ (reference sequence). The V end lost 5 bases, the J end lost 6 bases, and 14 bases lay between the germline ends. This CDR3 spans 15 amino acids. The CDR3 loop is CASSPSRGVNSPLHF. CDR3 bases: TGTGCCAGCAGCCCAAGCCGAGGAGTTAATTCACCCCTCCACTTT.

This rearrangement joins TRBV6-6 to TRBJ2-5, with 7 bases fitting TRBD2. V dropped 7 bases and J dropped 4; count of bases not matched to a gene: 3. The CDR3 spans 12 residues. The V gene's germline CDR1 is MNHNY and CDR2 SVGAGI (reference sequence). The CDR3 nucleotides read TGTGCCAGCAAGGCGGGGGTAGAGACCCAGTACTTC. It specifies CASKAGVETQYF.

This clonotype was picked up a small number of times. This may stem from a read error, because a much larger clone lies one nucleotide away. The chain has TRBV9 and TRBJ2-3, with D unresolved. The V end was cut by 0 bases, the J end by 4 bases, with 3 bases between. CDR1 is SGDLS, CDR2 YYNGEE, per germline. The CDR3 covers 12 residues. For the CDR3, the DNA is TGTGCCAGCAGCGTAGCGGCAGATACGCAGTATTTT. Its protein is CASSVAADTQYF.

This clonotype occurred a few times. The chain carries TRBV7-8 and TRBJ2-7, with 7 nucleotides matching TRBD1. CDR1 is SGHVS and CDR2 is FQNEAQ in the germline V gene. Germline trimming cut 0 bases from V and 0 bases from J; bases unmatched to any gene: 26. The CDR3 consists of 23 residues. The chain's CDR3 is CASSLASPLGDSQLLNSSYEQYV. The CDR3 DNA follows: TGTGCCAGCAGCTTAGCCAGCCCCCTCGGGGACAGTCAACTTCTTAATAGCTCCTACGAGCAGTACGTC.

This clonotype has ten or more counts. The rearrangement uses TRBV7-6 and TRBJ1-2, with D possibly matching TRBD1 (5 bases). This CDR3 is built from 14 residues. Between the trimmed V and J ends, which lost 4 bases and 5 bases, there was a span of 14 bases. Germline V lookup: CDR1 SGHVS, CDR2 FNYEAQ. Here the CDR3 reads CASSSQGSLYGYTF. CDR3 DNA sequence: TGTGCCAGCAGCTCCCAGGGTAGTCTATATGGCTACACCTTC.

CDR3 loop: CASSLVREIDTEAFF. The CDR3 coding sequence is TGTGCCAGCAGCTTAGTTCGAGAAATAGACACTGAAGCTTTCTTT. The V gene is TRBV7-9, the J gene TRBJ1-1; unclear D gene. Germline values: CDR1 SEHNR, CDR2 FQNEAQ (reference sequence). The CDR3 covers 15 residues. Trimming cost V 1 base and J 3 bases, with 12 bases left between them.

V is TRBV20-1 and J is TRBJ2-1; D is tentatively TRBD1 or TRBD2 (5 bases each). The V end was cut by 0 bases, the J end by 2 bases, with 17 bases between. The germline CDR1 and CDR2 sequences are DFQATT and SNEGSKA (reference sequence). The CDR3 is made up of 17 amino acids. This CDR3 is CSARDYGFEGPYNEQFF. For the CDR3, the DNA is TGCAGTGCTAGAGATTATGGTTTTGAGGGGCCCTACAATGAGCAGTTCTTC.

In this sample, this clonotype turned up a few times. J is TRBJ2-1 and V is TRBV6-2 or TRBV6-3, with 9 bases matching TRBD2. This CDR3 contains 16 residues. Germline CDR1 MNHEY, CDR2 SVGEGT. Trimming cost V 5 bases and J 8 bases; bases outside gene matches: 13. DNA for the CDR3: TGTGCCAGCAGTCAGGAAGGGGGACTAGCTAGCGATGAGCAGTTCTTC. It is translated as CASSQEGGLASDEQFF.

As to this clonotype: Mismatch with germline at one junction end may stem from a read error. This chain connects TRBV12-3 or TRBV12-4 to TRBJ1-3; D gene unclear. The length of the CDR3 is 14 residues. In DNA form, the CDR3 reads TGTGTCAGCTCCCCTGGGCCCACTGGAAACACCATATATTTT. Translated: CVSSPGPTGNTIYF.